These T cell receptor beta chains were read from a single sample in a study of blood T cells in healthy people across ages. TCRdb fed the 5' RACE reads into MiXCR, producing one record per CDR3 protein. The data hold 900,000 to 950,000 distinct CDR3 sequences, with around 29% observed a single time. The same specimen was also included in a second study, on T cells of mothers and their children.

What was sequenced was blood. The source of these receptors is a woman in her forties in good health. Each CDR3 is given with its conserved first and last residue. The D gene is left open where the match is weak. Clone size is stated in some rows and not others, as once, few, many or a class when expanded.

D gene,clone size,V gene,J gene,CDR3 length,CDR3 DNA,CDR3 protein
NA,NA,TRBV25-1,TRBJ2-5,12,TGTGCCAGCGGGGGCAGGCGGGAGACCCAGTACTTC,CASGGRRETQYF
NA,NA,TRBV20-1,TRBJ1-5,11,TGCAGAGCAGGGGGCAATCAGCCCCAGCATTTT,CRAGGNQPQHF
NA,NA,TRBV27,TRBJ2-1,13,TGTGCCAGCAGTTCCGGGACGGGCAATGAGCAGTTCTTC,CASSSGTGNEQFF
TRBD1,NA,TRBV15,TRBJ1-6,16,TGTGCCACCAGCAGGGGACAGGGAGTATATAATTCACCCCTCCACTTT,CATSRGQGVYNSPLHF
NA,few,TRBV9,TRBJ1-5,16,TGTGCCAGCAGCACTAACGGGAACAGGGAAAATCAGCCCCAGCATTTT,CASSTNGNRENQPQHF
NA,few,TRBV6-5,TRBJ2-3,14,TGTGCCACCAAACCAGGGGTTAGCACAGATACGCAGTATTTT,CATKPGVSTDTQYF
NA,NA,TRBV30,TRBJ1-5,13,TGTGCCTGGAGACTTGGGTCGAATCAGTCCCAGCATTTT,CAWRLGSNQSQHF
NA,few,TRBV7-6,TRBJ2-5,11,TGTGCCAGCCGCTTCGGGGAGACCCAGTACTTC,CASRFGETQYF
NA,NA,TRBV5-6,TRBJ1-2,14,TGTGCCAGCAGCTTGGGGGCTTTCGTCTATGGCTACACCTTC,CASSLGAFVYGYTF
TRBD2,few,TRBV7-3,TRBJ2-1,15,TGTGCCAGCAGCACGTCGGGGGAAGGGAGGGGTGAGCAGTTCTTC,CASSTSGEGRGEQFF
NA,NA,TRBV24-1,TRBJ1-2,19,TGTGCCACCAGTGATTCCCGGAAGGGTCGAAGACATTCTAACTATGGCTACACCTTC,CATSDSRKGRRHSNYGYTF
TRBD1,few,TRBV27,TRBJ2-3,14,TGTGCCAGCAGTTTACCGGGACAGGGATGGACGCAGTATTTT,CASSLPGQGWTQYF
NA,NA,TRBV27,TRBJ2-5,15,TGTGCCAGCAGTTCCCAAATTGACAGGGAGGAGGCCCAGTACTTC,CASSSQIDREEAQYF
TRBD2,many,TRBV20-1,TRBJ2-1,15,TGCAGTGCCTCCGGACTAGCGGGTCTCTCAAATGAGCAGTTCTTC,CSASGLAGLSNEQFF
NA,few,TRBV5-1,TRBJ2-3,14,TGCGCCAGCAGCGTCCGGGAAAGCACAGATACGCAGTATTTT,CASSVRESTDTQYF
NA,many,TRBV7-6,TRBJ1-6,16,TGTGCCAGCAGCTTGACAGGTGGCTCCTATAATTCACCCCTCCACTTT,CASSLTGGSYNSPLHF
NA,NA,TRBV30,TRBJ1-2,15,TGTGCCTGGAATACGTTTGGGATTTACAACTATGGCTACACCTTC,CAWNTFGIYNYGYTF
TRBD2,few,TRBV20-1,TRBJ2-1,17,TGCAGTGCTGAAGGGACTAGCGGGGGCCTCGGGTACAATGAGCAGTTCTTC,CSAEGTSGGLGYNEQFF
NA,NA,TRBV28,TRBJ1-5,13,TGTGCCAGCAGGGATGGCCCCCGGCAGCCCCAGCATTTT,CASRDGPRQPQHF
NA,many,TRBV7-2,TRBJ1-2,15,TGTGCCAGCAGCTTAGAGCCGCGGCAGGTCTATGGCTACACCTTC,CASSLEPRQVYGYTF
NA,NA,TRBV20-1,TRBJ2-1,13,TGCAGTGCCTTCTTGACACCAACCAATGAGCAGTTCTTC,CSAFLTPTNEQFF
TRBD1,many,TRBV7-2,TRBJ1-2,12,TGTGCCAGCAGCCGACAGGGTTTTGGCTACACCTTC,CASSRQGFGYTF
NA,few,TRBV15,TRBJ1-2,14,TGTGCCACCAGCAGTGCGGACGGATTCTATGGCTACACCTTC,CATSSADGFYGYTF
NA,NA,TRBV3-1,TRBJ2-7,15,TGTGCCGGCAGCCCCCGGACAGTTTCCTCCTACGAGCAGTACTTC,CAGSPRTVSSYEQYF
TRBD1,NA,TRBV9,TRBJ1-1,15,TGTGCCAGCAGCGTATTACAGGGGGAGAACACTGAAGCTTTCTTT,CASSVLQGENTEAFF
NA,NA,TRBV2,TRBJ1-2,11,TGTGCCAGCAGTGCCACAGTAGCCTACACCTTC,CASSATVAYTF
TRBD1,NA,TRBV7-4,TRBJ2-2,14,TGTGCCAGCAGCTCCCAGGGGGCCGACGGGGAGCTGTTTTTT,CASSSQGADGELFF
NA,NA,TRBV6-5,TRBJ2-3,13,TGTGCCAGCAGTTACTCCGATAGGGGTTCGCAGTATTTT,CASSYSDRGSQYF
NA,many,TRBV27,TRBJ2-7,14,TGTGCCAGCAGTTTTGGCGGCAGGTTAAACGAGCAGTACTTC,CASSFGGRLNEQYF
NA,few,TRBV20-1,TRBJ2-7,15,TGCAGTGCTCTCCCCTGGGATAGCGCGTCCTACGGGCAGTACTTC,CSALPWDSASYGQYF
NA,few,TRBV7-9,TRBJ2-7,12,TGTGCCAGCAGCTTAGCGCGGAAGGAGCAGTACTTC,CASSLARKEQYF
NA,few,TRBV25-1,TRBJ1-1,14,TGTGCCAGCAGTGACGGGGGACCGATACCAGAAGCTTTCTTT,CASSDGGPIPEAFF
NA,many,TRBV11-2,TRBJ1-2,12,TGTGCCAGCAGCACCCGGACAGATGGCTACACCTTC,CASSTRTDGYTF
TRBD2,many,TRBV5-1,TRBJ2-7,15,TGCGCCAGCAGCCACGAGGGACTAGCGAAATACGAGCAGTACTTC,CASSHEGLAKYEQYF
NA,NA,TRBV7-2,TRBJ1-1,15,TGTGCCAGCAGCCCGGAAGTAAGGGGCTTAACTGAAGCTTTCTTT,CASSPEVRGLTEAFF
NA,few,TRBV11-3,TRBJ2-6,19,TGTGCCAGCAGCTTATCTTGGGGGGACAAGGGCTCTGGGGCCAACGTCCTGACTTTC,CASSLSWGDKGSGANVLTF
NA,NA,TRBV18,TRBJ1-1,15,TGTGCCAGCTCACCCCCGTTGACAGAGGGCACTGAAGCTTTCTTT,CASSPPLTEGTEAFF
NA,many,TRBV12-3/TRBV12-4,TRBJ2-7,14,TGTGCCAGCAGTTTCGAGGTCAGAATCTACGAGCAGTACTTC,CASSFEVRIYEQYF
TRBD1,many,TRBV6-5,TRBJ2-1,15,TGTGCCAGCAGTTACAGGGCAGGGGGACGCTTTGAGCAGTTCTTC,CASSYRAGGRFEQFF
NA,NA,TRBV5-1,TRBJ1-5,15,TGCGCCAGCAGCTTGGATTTTGGGGTGAATCAGCCCCAGCATTTT,CASSLDFGVNQPQHF
NA,NA,TRBV5-1,TRBJ2-1,19,TGCGCCAGCAGCTTGGCCTGGAGGGAGGAGGGAGGTTCCTACAATGAGCAGTTCTTC,CASSLAWREEGGSYNEQFF
NA,NA,TRBV28,TRBJ2-5,14,TGTGCCAGCAGTCCCGGGAAACTTGGAGAGACCCAGTACTTC,CASSPGKLGETQYF
TRBD2,many,TRBV7-2,TRBJ2-7,18,TGTGCCAGCAAGCCCGTCGGTTGGCTAGCGGGGGAGTCCTACGAGCAGTACTTC,CASKPVGWLAGESYEQYF
TRBD2,few,TRBV5-1,TRBJ2-1,19,TGCGCCAGCAGCACGGCTCGAACCCAGCGGGGGGCCCCCTACAATGAGCAGTTCTTC,CASSTARTQRGAPYNEQFF
NA,NA,TRBV20-1,TRBJ1-4,14,TGCAGTGCTCCCCCAGGGACTACTAATGAAAAACTGTTTTTT,CSAPPGTTNEKLFF
TRBD1,NA,TRBV3-1,TRBJ2-7,16,TGTGCCAGCAGCCTTGGTGGGACAGGAGCTTCCTACGAGCAGTACTTC,CASSLGGTGASYEQYF
NA,NA,TRBV7-8,TRBJ1-4,17,TGTGCCAGCAGCTTAGGTTTGGGCCCTAAGACTAATGAAAAACTGTTTTTT,CASSLGLGPKTNEKLFF
TRBD1,many,TRBV3-1,TRBJ2-7,14,TGTGCCAGCAGATCCCGGGACAGGGCTTACGAGCAGTACTTC,CASRSRDRAYEQYF
NA,NA,TRBV28,TRBJ2-7,16,TGTGCCAGCAGTTTGGTTGGGCAGACCAGCTCCTACGAGCAGTACTTC,CASSLVGQTSSYEQYF
NA,few,TRBV4-2,TRBJ2-7,14,TGTGCCAGCAGCCAAGAGGGGGGTATCGACGAGCAGTACTTC,CASSQEGGIDEQYF
TRBD1,few,TRBV28,TRBJ2-5,18,TGTGCCAGCAGTTTGTGGGTAGATCCGGGACAGGGGAGAGGGACCCAGTACTTC,CASSLWVDPGQGRGTQYF
NA,few,TRBV20-1,TRBJ1-1,12,TGCAGTGCTACCGACGCTTCGAGTTGGGCTTTCTTT,CSATDASSWAFF
NA,few,TRBV7-2,TRBJ1-1,15,TGTGCCAGCAGCGCTCGACGGTCAGGTACCACTGAAGCTTTCTTT,CASSARRSGTTEAFF
NA,NA,TRBV9,TRBJ1-2,16,TGTGCCAGCAGCGTAGATCCCAGCGGGGGGTACTATGGCTACACCTTC,CASSVDPSGGYYGYTF
NA,many,TRBV4-1,TRBJ2-3,16,TGCGCCAGCAGCCAAGTCCAACTAGCCGGCACAGATACGCAGTATTTT,CASSQVQLAGTDTQYF